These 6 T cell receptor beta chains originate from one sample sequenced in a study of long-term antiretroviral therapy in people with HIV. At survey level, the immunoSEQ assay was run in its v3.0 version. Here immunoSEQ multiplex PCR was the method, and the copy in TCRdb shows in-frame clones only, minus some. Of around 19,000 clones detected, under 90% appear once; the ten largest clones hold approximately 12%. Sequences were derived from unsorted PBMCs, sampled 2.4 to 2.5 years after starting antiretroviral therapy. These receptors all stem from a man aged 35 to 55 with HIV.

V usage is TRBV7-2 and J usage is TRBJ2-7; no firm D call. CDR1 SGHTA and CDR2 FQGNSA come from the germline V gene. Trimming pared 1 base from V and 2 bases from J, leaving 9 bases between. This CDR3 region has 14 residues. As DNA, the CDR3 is TGTGCCAGCAGCTTAGGGAACGGACCCTACGAGCAGTACTTC. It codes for CASSLGNGPYEQYF.

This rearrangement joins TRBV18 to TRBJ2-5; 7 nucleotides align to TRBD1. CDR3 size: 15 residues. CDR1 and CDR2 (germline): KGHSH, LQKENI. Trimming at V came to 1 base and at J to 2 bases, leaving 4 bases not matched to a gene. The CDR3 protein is CASSPRGTEQETQYF. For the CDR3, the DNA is TGTGCCAGCTCACCACGGGGGACAGAACAAGAGACCCAGTACTTC.

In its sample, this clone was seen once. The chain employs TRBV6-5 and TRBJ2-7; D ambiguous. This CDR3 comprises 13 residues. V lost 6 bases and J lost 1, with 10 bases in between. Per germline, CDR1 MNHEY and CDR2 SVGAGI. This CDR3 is CASRAVVSYEQYF. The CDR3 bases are TGTGCCAGCAGGGCGGTTGTATCCTACGAGCAGTACTTC.

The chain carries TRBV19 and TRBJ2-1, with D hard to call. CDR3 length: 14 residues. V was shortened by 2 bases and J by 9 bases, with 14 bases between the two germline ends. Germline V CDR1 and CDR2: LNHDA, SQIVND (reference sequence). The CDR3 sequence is CASSITGGVGEQFF. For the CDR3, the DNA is TGTGCCAGTAGTATAACCGGTGGGGTGGGTGAGCAGTTCTTC. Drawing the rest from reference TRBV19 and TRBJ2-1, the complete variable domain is DGGITQSPKYLFRKEGQNVTLSCEQNLNHDAMYWYRQDPGQGLRLIYYSQIVNDFQKGDIAEGYSVSREKKESFPLTVTSAQKNPTAFYLCASSITGGVGEQFFGPGTRLTVL.

This chain's CDR3 is CSHHTRYEQYF. DNA for the CDR3: TGCTCCCATCATACACGCTACGAGCAGTACTTC. The chain has TRBV1 and TRBJ2-7; the D call in the table, TRBD1, was not verified against the DNA. TRBV1 is noted as a pseudogene. CDR3 size: 11 residues.

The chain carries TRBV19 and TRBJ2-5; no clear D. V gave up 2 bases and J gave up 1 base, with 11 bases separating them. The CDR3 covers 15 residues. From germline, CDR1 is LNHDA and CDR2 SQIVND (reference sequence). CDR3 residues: CASSIRLSSQETQYF. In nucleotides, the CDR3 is TGTGCCAGTAGTATAAGGCTGTCCTCCCAAGAGACCCAGTACTTC.